Below, 32 T cell receptor beta chains from the same sample are listed, as sequenced in a study of cytomegalovirus exposure and HLA in healthy donors. The PCR was carried out with 60 Vbeta primers and 13 Jbeta primers. Some clones are missing from TCRdb's copy, which holds only in-frame ones; the method was immunoSEQ multiplex PCR. The sample holds approximately 110,000 clones; roughly two thirds are singletons and the top ten take 2% to 2.5%. The sequenced material came from PBMCs. These receptors were collected from a woman aged 25 to 39 in good health and CMV-seronegative.

CDR3 bases: TGTGCCAGCAGCCCGGGAGGAACGACAGGGGGCATTTATGGCTACACCTTC. Translated: CASSPGGTTGGIYGYTF. The gene calls are TRBV7-9 and TRBJ1-2, with TRBD1 identical over 10 bases. Trimming at V came to 5 bases and at J to 5 bases, leaving 14 bases not matched to a gene. CDR3 length equals 17 residues. The germline V gene encodes CDR1 SEHNR and CDR2 FQNEAQ (reference sequence).

The genes are TRBV4-1 and TRBJ2-7; 8 bases are shared with TRBD1. V dropped 5 bases and J dropped 3; count of bases not matched to a gene: 6. This CDR3 is built from 14 residues. CDR1 is MGHRA and CDR2 is YSYEKL in the germline V gene. The CDR3 DNA is TGCGCCAGCAGCAGTGGACAGGGTTTCTACGAGCAGTACTTC. Protein product: CASSSGQGFYEQYF.

The chain employs TRBV25-1 and TRBJ2-5; 7 nucleotides agree with TRBD1. With V trimmed by 4 bases and J by 3 bases, 5 bases remained unmatched. The germline V gene encodes CDR1 MGHDK and CDR2 SYGVNS. The CDR3 is 14 amino acids. CDR3 nucleotides: TGTGCCAGCAGTGGGACAGGCCTAAAAGAGACCCAGTACTTC. Translated, it gives CASSGTGLKETQYF.

This chain joins TRBV19 and TRBJ2-2; D might be TRBD2 (7 bases). V was clipped by 6 bases and J by 4 bases, with 18 bases between them. Germline CDR1 LNHDA, CDR2 SQIVND (reference sequence). The CDR3 runs 16 residues. The CDR3 region has the DNA TGTGCCAGTAGACCCTTGGGGGGCGGGGGCACCGGGGAGCTGTTTTTT. Translating it yields CASRPLGGGGTGELFF.

This chain uses TRBV7-2 with TRBJ1-2; weak D call: TRBD1 (5 bases). Trimming shortened V by 4 bases and J by 10 bases, and 16 bases separated the two germline ends. This CDR3 region has 13 residues. The germline V gene has CDR1 SGHTA and CDR2 FQGNSA. CDR3 in amino acids: CASSSRGFVDYTF. CDR3 bases: TGTGCCAGCAGCTCCCGGGGGTTTGTTGACTACACCTTC.

The chain joins TRBV4-1 to TRBJ2-7; D possibly corresponds to TRBD1 (6 bases). Germline V gene sequence: CDR1 MGHRA, CDR2 YSYEKL. The CDR3 runs to 16 residues. V was cut by 0 bases and J by 6 bases, with 18 bases left in between. CDR3 nucleotides: TGCGCCAGCAGCCAAGATCTAGACAGGTCTCCACGCGAGCAGTACTTC. Protein sequence: CASSQDLDRSPREQYF.

This rearrangement joins TRBV6-6 to TRBJ1-5, with D possibly TRBD1 on 5 matching bases. In germline, CDR1 is MNHNY, CDR2 SVGAGI (reference sequence). The CDR3 is 15 residues long. V lost 2 bases to trimming and J lost 7 bases, with 15 bases between them. The CDR3 sequence is CASSYREGSGQPQHF. The CDR3 DNA is TGTGCCAGCAGTTACAGGGAGGGTTCAGGGCAGCCCCAGCATTTT.

This rearrangement joins TRBV9 to TRBJ2-2; D not certain. The length of the CDR3 is 13 residues. Trimming shortened V by 0 bases and J by 6 bases, and 6 bases separated the two germline ends. Per the germline V gene, CDR1 is SGDLS and CDR2 is YYNGEE. CDR3 sequence (DNA): TGTGCCAGCAGCGTAGATGTCGCCGGGGAGCTGTTTTTT. Its translation: CASSVDVAGELFF.

This clone was recorded a few times. The chain is built from TRBV11-2 and TRBJ2-7; a possible D gene is TRBD1 (6 bases). The germline gives CDR1 SGHAT, CDR2 FQNNGV. Trimming stripped 5 bases from V and 2 bases from J, with 16 bases between. This CDR3 has 15 residues. CDR3 in DNA: TGTGCCAGCAGCCGAACAGGGACCCTGACCTACGAGCAGTACTTC. Translation gives CASSRTGTLTYEQYF.

The chain employs TRBV11-2 and TRBJ2-7, with D maybe TRBD2 (5 bases). Looked up from germline, CDR1 is SGHAT and CDR2 is FQNNGV. V was shortened by 4 bases and J by 3 bases, with 10 bases between the two germline ends. The CDR3 contains 13 residues. This CDR3 is CASSSDRGYEQYF. In nucleotides, the CDR3 is TGTGCCAGCAGCTCCGACCGGGGCTACGAGCAGTACTTC.

The V gene is TRBV27, the J gene TRBJ1-4, with 7 nucleotides matching TRBD1. This CDR3 contains 14 residues. V was clipped by 2 bases and J by 8 bases; unmatched bases: 5. Germline V gene sequence: CDR1 MNHEY, CDR2 SMNVEV (reference sequence). CDR3 coding DNA: TGTGCCAGCAGTTTAACAGGGGCAGTGGAAAAACTGTTTTTT. Its translation is CASSLTGAVEKLFF.

As concerns this clone: At one boundary the junction diverges from the germline segment, which might be a read error. This chain uses TRBV14 with TRBJ1-1, with D unclear. CDR3 length: 15 amino acids. Per the germline V gene, CDR1 is SGHDN and CDR2 is FVKESK. The CDR3 DNA reads TGTGCCAACAGCCAAGGGATTCGGGAAGGGACTGAAGCTTTCTTT. It translates to CANSQGIREGTEAFF.

The chain recombines TRBV27 with TRBJ1-4; D is unclear. Germline V CDR1 and CDR2: MNHEY, SMNVEV (reference sequence). V lost 3 bases, J lost 8 bases, and 13 bases lay in between. This CDR3 has 14 residues. Written as DNA, the CDR3 is TGTGCCAGCAGTTTGGACCCGGCGGGAGAAAAACTGTTTTTT. Its protein product is CASSLDPAGEKLFF. Full variable domain (missing parts from reference TRBV27 and TRBJ1-4): EAQVTQNPRYLITVTGKKLTVTCSQNMNHEYMSWYRQDPGLGLRQIYYSMNVEVTDKGDVPEGYKVSRKEKRNFPLILESPSPNQTSLYFCASSLDPAGEKLFFGSGTQLSVL.

This clone has only a few counts. The CDR3 sequence is CAIMPSGDYEQYF. The CDR3, as DNA: TGTGCCATCATGCCTAGCGGAGACTACGAGCAGTACTTC. This chain uses TRBV10-3 with TRBJ2-7; 7 nucleotides agree with TRBD2. There are 13 residues in the CDR3. Germline trimming cut 7 bases from V and 3 bases from J; bases unmatched to any gene: 6. CDR1 and CDR2 from the germline V gene are ENHRY and SYGVKD.

The chain links TRBV19 to TRBJ2-1; D possibly corresponds to TRBD2 (5 bases). CDR1 and CDR2 (germline): LNHDA, SQIVND (reference sequence). The germline V and J ends were trimmed by 4 bases and 2 bases, with 15 bases remaining between them. The CDR3 loop spans 16 amino acids. The CDR3 spells CASSTQRKGPYNEQFF. The CDR3 DNA follows: TGTGCCAGTAGTACTCAGCGGAAAGGCCCCTACAATGAGCAGTTCTTC.

This chain links TRBV6-5 with TRBJ2-7, with a possible D match to TRBD1 (6 bases). The CDR3 is made up of 15 amino acids. Trimming removed 2 bases at V and 0 bases at J, with 11 bases between. The germline CDR1 and CDR2 sequences are MNHEY and SVGAGI. The CDR3 nucleotides are TGTGCCAGCAGTTACCGGGACACCGGCTCCTACGAGCAGTACTTC. Its translation: CASSYRDTGSYEQYF.

This clone appeared a few times. V usage is TRBV6-1 and J usage is TRBJ1-5; D might be TRBD1 (5 bases). V gave up 1 base and J gave up 2 bases, with 6 bases separating them. Germline values: CDR1 MNHNS, CDR2 SASEGT. The CDR3 consists of 14 residues. CDR3 protein: CASSEEQGNQPQHF. The CDR3 nucleotides read TGTGCCAGCAGTGAAGAACAGGGCAATCAGCCCCAGCATTTT.

On this clone itself: Sequence at one end of the junction differs from germline and may be a read error. The chain couples TRBV4-1 to TRBJ1-5; D is uncertain. The CDR3 contains 14 residues. CDR1 and CDR2 (germline): MGHRA, YSYEKL. CDR3 sequence (DNA): TGCGCCAGCAGCCAAGAACCTAGCACTCAGCCCCAGCATTTT. Protein sequence: CASSQEPSTQPQHF.

V and J are TRBV9 and TRBJ1-5, with D tentatively TRBD1 (5 bases). The CDR3 runs to 14 residues. The V and J ends lost 0 bases and 5 bases respectively, with 9 bases between them. Looked up from germline, CDR1 is SGDLS and CDR2 is YYNGEE. This CDR3 is CASSVGVGDQPQHF. The CDR3 region has the DNA TGTGCCAGCAGCGTAGGGGTAGGGGATCAGCCCCAGCATTTT.

The chain employs TRBV2 and TRBJ1-4, with D maybe TRBD1 (5 bases). The V gene lost 8 bases and the J gene lost 8 bases, with 15 bases spanning the gap. CDR3 length: 13 residues. The germline V gene encodes CDR1 SNHLY and CDR2 FYNNEI. This chain's CDR3 is CASRRRGGEKLFF. In nucleotides, the CDR3 is TGTGCCAGCCGTCGGAGGGGTGGAGAAAAACTGTTTTTT.

About this clone itself: A junction boundary mismatches the germline segment, possibly from a read error. V is TRBV7-9 and J is TRBJ2-1; 7 bases align to TRBD1. Looked up from germline, CDR1 is SEHNR and CDR2 is FQNEAQ (reference sequence). CDR3 size: 12 residues. CDR3 loop: CSSSPTGNEQFF. As DNA, the CDR3 is TGTTCCAGCAGCCCGACAGGGAATGAGCAGTTCTTC.

This clone was picked up a small number of times. The sample carries other DNA sequences with the same CDR3. The chain joins TRBV28 to TRBJ1-1, with TRBD1 identical over 8 bases. The CDR3 is made up of 14 amino acids. CDR1 is MDHEN, CDR2 SYDVKM, per germline. Germline trimming cut 6 bases from V and 4 bases from J; bases unmatched to any gene: 7. The CDR3: CASSRGQGITEAFF. DNA for the CDR3: TGTGCCAGCAGCCGTGGACAGGGCATCACTGAAGCTTTCTTT.

The chain uses TRBV2 and TRBJ2-5; 7 positions agree with TRBD2. Germline V gene lookup returns CDR1 SNHLY and CDR2 FYNNEI. V lost 7 bases to trimming and J lost 4 bases; unmatched junction nucleotides: 6. This CDR3 contains 13 residues. The CDR3 sequence: CASTGGGPETQYF. As DNA, the CDR3 is TGTGCCAGCACCGGGGGAGGGCCAGAGACCCAGTACTTC. The full variable domain, its missing parts supplied by reference TRBV2 and TRBJ2-5, is EPEVTQTPSHQVTQMGQEVILRCVPISNHLYFYWYRQILGQKVEFLVSFYNNEISEKSEIFDDQFSVERPDGSNFTLKIRSTKLEDSAMYFCASTGGGPETQYFGPGTRLLVL.

This sequence joins TRBV7-2 and TRBJ2-2; D gene uncertain. This CDR3 has 13 residues. Germline CDR1 is SGHTA and CDR2 is FQGNSA. Trimming took off 2 bases at V and 6 bases at J, with 7 bases between the two ends. The CDR3 protein is CASSLQSPGELFF. CDR3 sequence (DNA): TGTGCCAGCAGCTTACAGTCGCCCGGGGAGCTGTTTTTT.

V gene TRBV7-9 combines with J gene TRBJ2-3; D gene unclear. Trimming took 2 bases from V and 5 from J, leaving 17 bases between them. The CDR3 runs to 16 residues. In germline, CDR1 is SEHNR, CDR2 FQNEAQ (reference sequence). Here the CDR3 DNA reads TGTGCCAGCAGCTTATCTGATATACTTTATGGAGATACGCAGTATTTT. It encodes CASSLSDILYGDTQYF.

The chain is built from TRBV28 and TRBJ1-2, with TRBD1 matching 7 bases. V trimming: 1 base; J trimming: 8 bases; junction bases outside the gene matches: 10. Per the germline V gene, CDR1 is MDHEN and CDR2 is SYDVKM. The CDR3 loop spans 15 amino acids. The CDR3 coding sequence is TGTGCCAGCAGTTTATCGTCTCAGGGGGGCGGAGGCTACACCTTC. Translating it yields CASSLSSQGGGGYTF.

The rearrangement links TRBV5-8 to TRBJ2-2; 8 nucleotides match TRBD1. V dropped 3 bases and J dropped 7; count of bases not matched to a gene: 8. The CDR3 covers 15 residues. Germline V gives CDR1 SGHTS, CDR2 YDEGEE. For the CDR3, the DNA is TGTGCCAGCAGCTCGGCGACAGGGGCGCACGGGGAGCTGTTTTTT. Translation gives CASSSATGAHGELFF.

The chain uses TRBV6-5 and TRBJ1-1, with no clear D. Per the germline V gene, CDR1 is MNHEY and CDR2 is SVGAGI. The CDR3 loop spans 14 amino acids. Trimming removed 4 bases at V and 2 bases at J, with 11 bases between. In nucleotides, the CDR3 is TGTGCCAGCAGTTCCTCGAGCGCTAACACTGAAGCTTTCTTT. Protein sequence: CASSSSSANTEAFF.

The chain combines TRBV4-3 with TRBJ2-1, with D possibly matching TRBD2 (5 bases). CDR1 and CDR2 (germline): LGHNA, YSLEER. The ends were cut back, 1 base at V and 0 bases at J, with 13 bases in the middle. The CDR3 runs 17 residues. The CDR3 region has the DNA TGCGCCAGCAGCCAAGGCTTTAGCGCCCGCTCCTACAATGAGCAGTTCTTC. Translation: CASSQGFSARSYNEQFF.

The V and J genes are TRBV9 and TRBJ2-3; a weak D match, TRBD2 (6 bases). The CDR3 contains 15 residues. The V and J ends lost 3 bases and 5 bases respectively, with 16 bases between them. Germline CDR1 and CDR2: SGDLS and YYNGEE. The CDR3 protein is CASSDGSKHVDTQYF. The CDR3 DNA sequence: TGTGCCAGCAGCGACGGGAGTAAGCATGTAGATACGCAGTATTTT.

J is TRBJ1-5 and V is TRBV28; D perhaps matches TRBD1 (6 bases). The CDR3 is 15 amino acids. Germline lookup yields CDR1 MDHEN and CDR2 SYDVKM. Trimming removed 5 bases from V and 2 bases from J, with 13 bases in between. CDR3 in DNA: TGTGCCAGCAGTAAAGGGGGTTCTGGCAATCAGCCCCAGCATTTT. It codes for CASSKGGSGNQPQHF.

This rearrangement joins TRBV2 to TRBJ2-7, with 9 bases matching TRBD1. The germline V gene has CDR1 SNHLY and CDR2 FYNNEI. The CDR3 runs 14 residues. Trimming at V came to 6 bases and at J to 2 bases, leaving 5 bases not matched to a gene. The CDR3 region is CASRPGQGTYEQYF. CDR3 sequence (DNA): TGTGCCAGCAGACCAGGACAGGGGACCTACGAGCAGTACTTC. Supplemented by reference TRBV2 and TRBJ2-7, the full variable domain reads EPEVTQTPSHQVTQMGQEVILRCVPISNHLYFYWYRQILGQKVEFLVSFYNNEISEKSEIFDDQFSVERPDGSNFTLKIRSTKLEDSAMYFCASRPGQGTYEQYFGPGTRLTVT.